One sample yielded the 28 T cell receptor beta chains listed below, sequenced in a study of CD8+CD57+ T cells in acquired aplastic anemia. Genomic DNA served as template for TCR beta VDJ and CDR3 profiling. A single record per CDR3 protein comes from TCRdb applying MiXCR to the reads. This sample yields around 200,000 distinct CDR3 sequences, of which less than 60% are seen a single time; about 9.7% belongs to the top ten. Sequenced patients had shown CD8+CD57+ cell expansion by flow cytometry. Input material: sorted CD4+, CD8+, or CD8+CD57+ T cells (not recorded which) from PBMCs. Source of these receptors: a human donor with aplastic anemia.

This clonotype has more than one count but fewer than ten. The chain couples TRBV5-4 to TRBJ2-1; TRBD1 might be the D (6 bases). From germline, CDR1 is SGHNT and CDR2 YYREEE (reference sequence). V lost 2 bases to trimming and J lost 4 bases, with 13 bases between them. The CDR3 has 15 residues. CDR3: CASSLARGVYNEQFF. The DNA for the CDR3 is TGTGCCAGCAGCTTAGCCAGGGGAGTATACAATGAGCAGTTCTTC.

V and J are TRBV5-6 and TRBJ2-7, with D perhaps given as TRBD1 or TRBD2 (5 bases each). The ends were cut back, 4 bases at V and 6 bases at J, with 26 bases in the middle. There are 17 residues in the CDR3. In germline, CDR1 is SGHDT, CDR2 YYEEEE. CDR3 bases: TGTGCCAGCAGCGGCGACCCGGGACCGGGTTCAGTCGGCGAGCAGTACTTC. It yields the protein CASSGDPGPGSVGEQYF.

The sample holds many counts of this clonotype. The CDR3 here is CASSPLGIPNYGYTF. As DNA, the CDR3 is TGTGCCAGCAGCCCCTTAGGAATACCTAACTATGGCTACACCTTC. J is TRBJ1-2 and V is TRBV7-8; no firm D call. CDR3 length equals 15 residues. V shed 5 bases and J shed 0 bases, with 13 bases lying between them. Germline V gene data show CDR1 as SGHVS and CDR2 as FQNEAQ.

The V gene is TRBV2, the J gene TRBJ2-2, with 7 bases matching TRBD1. The germline CDR1 and CDR2 sequences are SNHLY and FYNNEI. The CDR3 has 13 amino acids. V lost 2 bases and J lost 6; bases outside the gene matches: 0. The CDR3 is CASSEQGAGELFF. In DNA, the CDR3 is TGTGCCAGCAGTGAACAGGGGGCCGGGGAGCTGTTTTTT.

Remarks on this clonotype: This may be a read error, as it is one base from a much larger clone. This chain connects TRBV9 to TRBJ1-3, with a tentative D call TRBD1 (5 bases). Trimming cost V 4 bases and J 0 bases, with 20 bases left between them. CDR1 and CDR2 (germline): SGDLS, YYNGEE. The CDR3 has 18 amino acids. The CDR3 DNA sequence: TGTGCCAGCAGCATAGCCGCGTTGGGACCAATCTCTGGAAACACCATATATTTT. It specifies CASSIAALGPISGNTIYF.

The CDR3 spells CASGSAGTANEKLFF. In DNA form, the CDR3 reads TGTGCTAGTGGTTCGGCGGGGACAGCGAATGAAAAACTGTTTTTT. V is TRBV12-5 and J is TRBJ1-4; 7 positions match TRBD1. With V trimmed by 4 bases and J by 5 bases, 7 bases remained unmatched. CDR1 and CDR2 from the germline V gene are LGHNT and FRNRAP. The CDR3 sequence is 15 residues long.

This clonotype was recorded a few times. The chain has TRBV7-6 and TRBJ1-2, with no clear D. The V and J ends lost 5 bases and 6 bases respectively, with 19 bases between them. This CDR3 is 15 amino acids long. Germline V gives CDR1 SGHVS, CDR2 FNYEAQ. The CDR3 here is CASSGTILGQDGYTF. CDR3 coding DNA: TGTGCCAGCAGCGGAACAATACTCGGGCAGGATGGCTACACCTTC.

The chain combines TRBV2 with TRBJ1-2, with D possibly being TRBD1 (6 bases). Germline CDR1 is SNHLY and CDR2 is FYNNEI. The CDR3 totals 15 residues. Trimming removed 4 bases at V and 4 bases at J, with 16 bases between. The CDR3 coding sequence is TGTGCCAGCAGTGGCCCTCTCGACAGGTTCTATGGCTACACCTTC. The encoded protein is CASSGPLDRFYGYTF.

CDR3 region: CASSLDLVRGYEQYF. The CDR3 DNA is TGTGCCAGCAGCTTAGATTTGGTGAGGGGCTACGAGCAGTACTTC. The chain couples TRBV11-2 to TRBJ2-7; D is perhaps TRBD1 or TRBD2 (5 bases each). The CDR3 runs 15 residues. V lost 0 bases and J lost 3, with 12 bases in between. Per germline, CDR1 SGHAT and CDR2 FQNNGV.

Remarks on this clonotype: This may be a read error: a much more frequent sequence differs by one nucleotide. This chain connects TRBV5-4 to TRBJ2-3; a weak D match, TRBD2 (6 bases). The CDR3 runs 16 residues. Germline CDR1 is SGHNT and CDR2 is YYREEE (reference sequence). The CDR3 here is CASSLSTSFETDTQSF. In nucleotides, the CDR3 is TGTGCCAGCAGCTTGTCAACTAGCTTCGAAACAGATACGCAGTCTTTT.

Many counts were recorded for this clonotype. The gene calls are TRBV2 and TRBJ2-3; D is ambiguous. Looked up from germline, CDR1 is SNHLY and CDR2 is FYNNEI. The ends were cut back, 3 bases at V and 2 bases at J, with 6 bases in the middle. The CDR3 loop spans 13 amino acids. Here the CDR3 DNA reads TGTGCCAGCAGTGATGACCACACAGATACGCAGTATTTT. Translated: CASSDDHTDTQYF.

The gene calls are TRBV7-3 and TRBJ1-2; the D gene is possibly TRBD1 (6 bases). Germline loops: CDR1 SGHTA, CDR2 FQGTGA. The germline V and J ends were trimmed by 1 base and 6 bases, with 18 bases remaining between them. This CDR3 has 16 residues. CDR3 nucleotide sequence: TGTGCCAGCAGCTTAAACCCGTTTGAGGGGGTAGATGGCTACACCTTC. The encoded protein is CASSLNPFEGVDGYTF.

This clonotype has a single count. This chain uses TRBV29-1 with TRBJ2-2; either TRBD1 or TRBD2 may fit D (5 bases each). The germline V and J ends were trimmed by 8 bases and 3 bases, with 10 bases remaining between them. Germline V CDR1 and CDR2: SQVTM, ANQGSEA. The CDR3 totals 12 residues. CDR3 DNA: TGCAGCTTTGTGGGGGACACCGGGGAGCTGTTTTTT. Residues: CSFVGDTGELFF.

In its sample, this clonotype was seen many times. The J gene is TRBJ2-5, the V gene TRBV5-4, with 7 bases matching TRBD1. V lost 4 bases to trimming and J lost 3 bases; unmatched junction nucleotides: 12. The CDR3 has 16 amino acids. Germline V gives CDR1 SGHNT, CDR2 YYREEE (reference sequence). The CDR3 reads CASSPKGASPKETQYF. In DNA, the CDR3 is TGTGCCAGCAGCCCCAAGGGGGCTTCGCCCAAAGAGACCCAGTACTTC.

This clonotype was picked up one time. J is TRBJ2-3 and V is TRBV7-9; no clear D. The germline V gene encodes CDR1 SEHNR and CDR2 FQNEAQ (reference sequence). V lost 2 bases and J 4 bases, leaving 4 bases between the germline ends. The CDR3 consists of 12 residues. The CDR3 DNA reads TGTGCCAGCAGCTTATCACCAGATACGCAGTATTTT. This codes for CASSLSPDTQYF.

The genes are TRBV3-1 and TRBJ1-4, with TRBD1 identical over 8 bases. The V gene end was trimmed by 1 base and the J gene end by 14 bases; junction bases not matched to a gene: 12. The germline V gene has CDR1 LGHDT and CDR2 YNNKEL (reference sequence). The CDR3 sequence is 15 residues long. Here the CDR3 DNA reads TGTGCCAGCAGCCAAGGCGGACAGGGAGGGAGGAGGCTGTTTTTT. Translation gives CASSQGGQGGRRLFF.

The table lists this clonotype with a few counts. The chain recombines TRBV11-1 with TRBJ2-5; no reliable D call. Trimming pared 3 bases from V and 2 bases from J, leaving 13 bases between. From germline, CDR1 is SGHAT and CDR2 FQDESV (reference sequence). The CDR3 extends over 15 amino acids. CDR3 in DNA: TGTGCCAGCAGCTTTAGTTGGGATCGTCAAGAGACCCAGTACTTC. This sequence encodes CASSFSWDRQETQYF.

The gene calls are TRBV10-3 and TRBJ1-3; 8 nucleotides agree with TRBD1. Trimming removed 8 bases from V and 0 bases from J; junction bases left unmatched: 9. Germline V CDR1 and CDR2: ENHRY, SYGVKD. The CDR3 is 16 amino acids. DNA of the CDR3: TGTGCCATCGAAGCGTCAGGGGGCGGCTCTGGAAACACCATATATTTT. Its translation: CAIEASGGGSGNTIYF.

The chain joins TRBV2 to TRBJ1-2; no reliable D call. V lost 4 bases and J 4 bases, leaving 7 bases between the germline ends. The CDR3 is 12 amino acids. CDR1 is SNHLY and CDR2 is FYNNEI in the germline V gene. CDR3 residues: CASSVGLYGYTF. The CDR3 DNA sequence: TGTGCCAGCAGTGTAGGGCTCTATGGCTACACCTTC.

The V and J genes are TRBV20-1 and TRBJ2-6; D uncertain. Germline CDR1 reads DFQATT; CDR2 reads SNEGSKA (reference sequence). Deletions cut 6 bases from V and 0 bases from J, with 9 bases between. The length of the CDR3 is 14 residues. The DNA for the CDR3 is TGCAGTGCCCCAAGGACCTCTGGGGCCAACGTCCTGACTTTC. Translated, it gives CSAPRTSGANVLTF.

There are many counts of this clonotype. The rearrangement uses TRBV7-9 and TRBJ2-7, with D unclear. CDR1 and CDR2 (germline): SEHNR, FQNEAQ (reference sequence). The CDR3 has 12 residues. V shed 5 bases and J shed 5 bases, with 10 bases lying between them. The CDR3 DNA is TGTGCCAGCAGCCCAGGTATTAACGAGCAGTACTTC. Protein product: CASSPGINEQYF.

This chain connects TRBV24-1 to TRBJ1-6; no firm D call. CDR3 size: 13 residues. V was clipped by 3 bases and J by 9 bases, with 8 bases between them. Germline assignment: CDR1 KGHDR and CDR2 SFDVKD. The CDR3 protein is CATSDGKGSPLHF. The CDR3 nucleotides are TGTGCCACCAGTGATGGGAAGGGTTCACCCCTCCACTTT.

This clonotype appeared a few times. This chain links TRBV5-4 with TRBJ2-7, with 10 bases aligning to TRBD2. J gave up 0 bases and V 1 base, and 1 base lay outside the gene matches. The CDR3 loop spans 15 amino acids. CDR1 and CDR2 from the germline V gene are SGHNT and YYREEE (reference sequence). Here the CDR3 DNA reads TGTGCCAGCAGCTTGCCTAGCGGGAGCTCCTACGAGCAGTACTTC. Translated, it gives CASSLPSGSSYEQYF.

CDR3 region: CASTTSGTQYF. In DNA form, the CDR3 reads TGTGCCAGCACCACGTCGGGGACCCAGTACTTC. This chain joins TRBV10-3 and TRBJ2-5; D is unresolved. The germline V gene has CDR1 ENHRY and CDR2 SYGVKD. This CDR3 spans 11 amino acids. The V end lost 10 bases, the J end lost 7 bases, and 13 bases lay between the germline ends.

This clonotype showed up many times. The genes are TRBV10-3 and TRBJ1-1; unclear D gene. The germline V gene has CDR1 ENHRY and CDR2 SYGVKD. The CDR3 runs to 13 residues. Trimming stripped 6 bases from V and 1 base from J, with 9 bases between. This chain's CDR3 is CAISSTGNTEAFF. In DNA form, the CDR3 reads TGTGCCATCAGCTCAACTGGGAACACTGAAGCTTTCTTT.

This clonotype was detected a few times. The chain employs TRBV6-5 and TRBJ2-4; possibly TRBD2 for D (5 bases). Germline CDR1 and CDR2: MNHEY and SVGAGI. Trimming cost V 2 bases and J 7 bases, with 12 bases left between them. CDR3 length: 14 amino acids. CDR3 coding DNA: TGTGCCAGCAGTTACGACGGGATATGGAACATTCAGTACTTC. This gives the protein CASSYDGIWNIQYF.

J is TRBJ2-5 and V is TRBV20-1; TRBD1 aligns across 10 bases. The CDR3 runs to 15 residues. V trimming: 4 bases; J trimming: 3 bases; junction bases outside the gene matches: 8. CDR1 is DFQATT, CDR2 SNEGSKA, per germline (reference sequence). The CDR3 protein is CSATPLTGGEETQYF. Here the CDR3 DNA reads TGCAGTGCTACCCCCCTGACAGGGGGCGAAGAGACCCAGTACTTC.

V usage is TRBV6-1 and J usage is TRBJ1-5, with a weak D call TRBD1 (5 bases). The germline V gene has CDR1 MNHNS and CDR2 SASEGT. The CDR3 has 15 amino acids. The V and J ends lost 6 bases and 3 bases respectively, with 15 bases between them. The CDR3 nucleotides are TGTGCCAGCAGCCCCTGGGGGGGGGACAATCAGCCCCAGCATTTT. This codes for CASSPWGGDNQPQHF.